The rows below give T cell receptor beta chains drawn from one sample of a study of OX40 agonist ivuxolimab in advanced cancers. TCRdb keeps only in-frame clones here, not all; method: immunoSEQ multiplex PCR. The table has roughly 48,000 clones, approximately 85% seen once; the top ten hold 2% to 2.5%. Sequenced here: CD4+ or CD8+ T cells sorted from blood, sampled in a trial of the OX40 agonist ivuxolimab. The source is an adult with an advanced solid tumor such as melanoma, head and neck, liver or kidney cancer. The CDR3 runs from the conserved cysteine through the conserved F or W. D genes are given only for firm matches. A clone size is listed for some rows: how often the clone was seen (once, few, many), or a class if it is expanded.

V gene	J gene	D gene	clone size	CDR3 DNA	CDR3 protein
TRBV19	TRBJ1-4	-	-	TGTGCCAGTAGTATATTAGGGAGTAATGAAAAACTGTTTTTT	CASSILGSNEKLFF
TRBV28	TRBJ2-3	-	-	TGTGCCAGCAGTCCGATCCTAGCAGATACGCAGTATTTT	CASSPILADTQYF
TRBV9	TRBJ2-7	-	-	TGTGCCAGCAGCCGACAGGCCTCCTACGAGCAGTACTTC	CASSRQASYEQYF
TRBV15	TRBJ1-5	-	once	TGTGCCACCAGCAGAGTCCGGACAGTCGGCAATCAGCCCCAGCATTTT	CATSRVRTVGNQPQHF
TRBV4-1	TRBJ1-6	-	-	TGCGCCAGCAGCCAAGAAGGGATTCGGAATTCACCCCTCCACTTT	CASSQEGIRNSPLHF
TRBV6-1	TRBJ1-4	-	-	TGTGCCAGCAGTTCCGGTACAGGAGTCGGAAAACTGTTTTTT	CASSSGTGVGKLFF
TRBV2	TRBJ2-1	-	-	TGTGCCAGCAGCACCGGACCAGGTATGGAGGCGAATGAGCAGTTCTTC	CASSTGPGMEANEQFF
TRBV6-5	TRBJ2-7	-	medium-sized	TGTGCCAGCAGTTATTCAGGGGCCTACGAGCAGTACTTC	CASSYSGAYEQYF
TRBV5-4	TRBJ2-2	-	-	TGTGCCAGCAGCTTGGCGGGAGCGATCGCGGAGCTGTTTTTT	CASSLAGAIAELFF
TRBV7-9	TRBJ1-1	-	once	TGTGCCAGCAGCTTAGTGGGGAAGAACACTGAAGCTTTCTTT	CASSLVGKNTEAFF
TRBV28	TRBJ2-2	-	-	TGTGCCAGCAGCCGCACCGGGGAGCTGTTTTTT	CASSRTGELFF
TRBV7-6	TRBJ1-2	TRBD1	-	TGTGCCAGCAGCTTAAGGCAGGGGGGGCTTGGCTATGGCTACACCTTC	CASSLRQGGLGYGYTF
TRBV7-8	TRBJ1-5	-	-	TGTGCCAGCAGCTTAGCCCCTCGACAGTTCCTTAGCAATCAGCCCCAGCATTTT	CASSLAPRQFLSNQPQHF